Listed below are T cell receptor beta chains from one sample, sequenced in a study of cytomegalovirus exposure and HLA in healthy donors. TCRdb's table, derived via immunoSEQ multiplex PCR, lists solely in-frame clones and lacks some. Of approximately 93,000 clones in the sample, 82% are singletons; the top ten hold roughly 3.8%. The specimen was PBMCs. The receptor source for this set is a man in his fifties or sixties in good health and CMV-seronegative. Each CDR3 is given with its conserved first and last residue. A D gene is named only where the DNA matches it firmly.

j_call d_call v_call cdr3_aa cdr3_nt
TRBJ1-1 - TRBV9 CASSVGVPLNTEAFF TGTGCCAGCAGCGTAGGAGTCCCCTTAAACACTGAAGCTTTCTTT
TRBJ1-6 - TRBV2 CASSLPGSPLHF TGTGCCAGCAGCTTGCCAGGGTCACCCCTCCACTTT
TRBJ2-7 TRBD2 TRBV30 CAWNRLAGGSYEQYF TGTGCCTGGAACCGACTAGCGGGAGGCTCCTACGAGCAGTACTTC
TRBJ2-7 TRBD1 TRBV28 CASRTTGTGSSYEQYF TGTGCCAGCAGGACCACCGGGACAGGGAGCTCCTACGAGCAGTACTTC
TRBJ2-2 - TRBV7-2 CASSLGIDWDTPGELFF TGTGCCAGCAGCTTAGGAATTGATTGGGACACCCCCGGGGAGCTGTTTTTT
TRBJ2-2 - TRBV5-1 CASSRAGLTGELFF TGCGCCAGCAGCCGCGCGGGGTTGACCGGGGAGCTGTTTTTT
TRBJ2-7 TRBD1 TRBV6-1 CASRVSQGDSYEQYF TGTGCCAGCAGGGTATCCCAGGGGGACTCCTACGAGCAGTACTTC
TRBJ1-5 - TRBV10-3 CAISESTNQPQHF TGTGCCATCAGTGAGTCGACAAATCAGCCCCAGCATTTT
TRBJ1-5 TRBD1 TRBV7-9 CASSPSAGGARNQPQHF TGTGCCAGCAGCCCCTCGGCAGGGGGAGCGCGCAATCAGCCCCAGCATTTT
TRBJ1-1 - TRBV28 CATSGGGIRGDTEAFF TGTGCCACCAGTGGTGGGGGTATCAGGGGTGACACTGAAGCTTTCTTT
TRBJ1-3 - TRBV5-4 CASSFQGLSGNTIYF TGTGCCAGCAGCTTTCAGGGGCTCTCTGGAAACACCATATATTTT
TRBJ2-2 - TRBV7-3 CASSLVPNSNLNTGELFF TGTGCCAGCAGCCTAGTACCTAATTCGAATTTGAACACCGGGGAGCTGTTTTTT
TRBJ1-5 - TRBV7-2 CASSLDGAVAQHF TGTGCCAGCAGCTTAGATGGGGCAGTGGCCCAGCATTTT
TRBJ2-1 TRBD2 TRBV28 CASGGTLAANEQFF TGTGCCTCGGGGGGAACCCTAGCCGCCAATGAGCAGTTCTTC
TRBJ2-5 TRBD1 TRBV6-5 CASSSTDRGDQETQYF TGTGCCAGCAGTTCCACGGACAGGGGAGACCAAGAGACCCAGTACTTC
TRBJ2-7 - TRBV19 CASSTAYSYEQYF TGTGCCAGTAGTACCGCCTACAGCTACGAGCAGTACTTC
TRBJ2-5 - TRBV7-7 CASSLSQKETQYF TGTGCTAGCAGCTTAAGCCAAAAAGAGACCCAGTACTTC